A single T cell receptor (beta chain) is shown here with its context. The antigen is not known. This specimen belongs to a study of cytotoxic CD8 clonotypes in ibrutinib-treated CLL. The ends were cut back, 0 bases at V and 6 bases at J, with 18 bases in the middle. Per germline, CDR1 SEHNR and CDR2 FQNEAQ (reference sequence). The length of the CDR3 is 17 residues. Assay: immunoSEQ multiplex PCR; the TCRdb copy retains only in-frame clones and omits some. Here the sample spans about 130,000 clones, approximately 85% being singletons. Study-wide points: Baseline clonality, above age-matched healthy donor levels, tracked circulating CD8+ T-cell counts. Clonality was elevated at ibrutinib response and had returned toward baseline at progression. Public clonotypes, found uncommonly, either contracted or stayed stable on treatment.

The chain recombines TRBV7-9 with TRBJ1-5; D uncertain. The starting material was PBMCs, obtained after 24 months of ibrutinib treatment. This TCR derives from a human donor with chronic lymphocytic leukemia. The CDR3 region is CASSLAPGRILSQPQHF. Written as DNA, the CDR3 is TGTGCCAGCAGCTTAGCCCCAGGACGGATCCTCTCTCAGCCCCAGCATTTT.